The 24 T cell receptor beta chains listed next were all sequenced from one sample in a study of cytomegalovirus exposure and HLA in healthy donors. 60 Vbeta and 13 Jbeta primers were used in PCR. The data were produced by immunoSEQ multiplex PCR, yet TCRdb's version contains in-frame clones alone and is incomplete. Of about 130,000 clones listed, about 79% are singletons. Sequencing used PBMCs. Source of these receptors: a woman between 50 and 59 years old in good health and CMV-seronegative.

The chain carries TRBV27 and TRBJ2-1, with 8 bases lining up with TRBD2. This CDR3 is built from 15 residues. Germline V gene sequence: CDR1 MNHEY, CDR2 SMNVEV (reference sequence). The ends lost 0 bases at V and 7 bases at J; junction bases unmatched: 5. In DNA form, the CDR3 reads TGTGCCAGCAGTTTATCAGCGGGAGTGGGGAATGAGCAGTTCTTC. Translation gives CASSLSAGVGNEQFF.

The chain uses TRBV5-1 and TRBJ2-7, with TRBD2 as a possible D gene (6 bases). Between the trimmed V and J ends, which lost 0 bases and 4 bases, there was a span of 11 bases. Germline CDR1 and CDR2: SGHRS and YFSETQ. There are 14 residues in the CDR3. CDR3 sequence reads: CASSLGIAVYEQYF. The CDR3 DNA reads as TGCGCCAGCAGCTTGGGGATAGCGGTATACGAGCAGTACTTC.

The V call is TRBV5-6, the J call TRBJ2-3, with 8 bases that match TRBD1. Trimming took 3 bases from V and 1 from J; bases not matched to a gene: 4. CDR3 size: 15 residues. CDR1 is SGHDT, CDR2 YYEEEE, per germline. CDR3 sequence: CASSSPGQGTDTQYF. The CDR3 DNA reads TGTGCCAGCAGCTCACCGGGACAGGGCACAGATACGCAGTATTTT.

This clone was found once. This rearrangement joins TRBV4-3 to TRBJ2-7, with a tentative D call TRBD2 (7 bases). In germline, CDR1 is LGHNA, CDR2 YSLEER. This CDR3 contains 14 residues. The V end was cut by 4 bases, the J end by 3 bases, with 13 bases between. As DNA, the CDR3 is TGCGCCAGCAGCCTTACGGGGGGCGGCTACGAGCAGTACTTC. This translates into CASSLTGGGYEQYF.

The J gene is TRBJ2-4, the V gene TRBV18, with 8 nucleotides matching TRBD2. The germline gives CDR1 KGHSH, CDR2 LQKENI. CDR3 length: 15 amino acids. V gave up 3 bases and J gave up 7 bases; unmatched junction bases: 8. The CDR3 sequence is CASSPRGGGSNIQYF. The CDR3 DNA reads TGTGCCAGCTCACCCCGGGGGGGTGGTTCGAACATTCAGTACTTC.

The CDR3 is CASSEGFRSYNEQFF. The DNA of the CDR3 is TGTGCCAGTAGCGAGGGATTTCGCTCCTACAATGAGCAGTTCTTC. The chain employs TRBV19 and TRBJ2-1; a weak D match, TRBD2 (5 bases). Germline V gives CDR1 LNHDA, CDR2 SQIVND (reference sequence). The CDR3 runs to 15 residues. Trimming took off 6 bases at V and 0 bases at J, with 12 bases between the two ends.

The chain combines TRBV6-5 with TRBJ1-4, with D maybe TRBD1 (5 bases). The CDR3 length is 13 residues. Per germline, CDR1 MNHEY and CDR2 SVGAGI. V was shortened by 5 bases and J by 10 bases, with 14 bases between the two germline ends. CDR3 DNA sequence: TGTGCCAGCAGTAAAGCAGGGTTCGGAAAACTGTTTTTT. This translates into CASSKAGFGKLFF.

The J gene is TRBJ2-7, the V gene TRBV7-6; 12 bases match TRBD2. Germline CDR1 and CDR2: SGHVS and FNYEAQ. V gave up 1 base and J gave up 5 bases; unmatched junction bases: 9. CDR3 length: 17 amino acids. The CDR3 DNA reads as TGTGCCAGCAGCTTAGTTCCGTCTAGCGGGAGGGCCCACGAGCAGTACTTC. Translation gives CASSLVPSSGRAHEQYF. The full variable domain, in which reference TRBV7-6 and TRBJ2-7 provide the parts outside the CDR3, is GAGVSQSPRYKVTKRGQDVALRCDPISGHVSLYWYRQALGQGPEFLTYFNYEAQQDKSGLPNDRFSAERPEGSISTLTIQRTEQRDSAMYRCASSLVPSSGRAHEQYFGPGTRLTVT.

CDR3 in DNA: TGTGCCTTCGGAGGGGGCTTTGGAAACACCATATATTTT. It encodes CAFGGGFGNTIYF. V gene TRBV30 combines with J gene TRBJ1-3; 7 nucleotides agree with TRBD1. Germline V gene lookup returns CDR1 GTSNPN and CDR2 SVGIG (reference sequence). The CDR3 runs to 13 residues. Unmatched junction bases numbered 6, after V lost 7 bases and J lost 3 bases.

This rearrangement joins TRBV21-1 to TRBJ2-7; TRBD2, the D gene given by the table, was not confirmed from the DNA. TRBV21-1 constitutes a pseudogene. This CDR3 contains 17 residues. CDR3 sequence: CASSKDPGSGAPYEQYF. CDR3 in DNA: TGTGCCAGCAGCAAAGATCCCGGTAGCGGGGCCCCCTACGAGCAGTACTTC.

This sequence joins TRBV28 and TRBJ2-3, with a possible D match to TRBD1 (7 bases). The length of the CDR3 is 16 residues. The V gene lost 8 bases and the J gene lost 2 bases, with 20 bases spanning the gap. Looked up from germline, CDR1 is MDHEN and CDR2 is SYDVKM. In DNA form, the CDR3 reads TGTGCCAGCGGCGGGACAGACCTGTTTGTCACAGATACGCAGTATTTT. It yields the protein CASGGTDLFVTDTQYF.

The rearrangement joins TRBV11-3 to TRBJ2-3; 7 bases fit TRBD2. Germline-derived CDR1 and CDR2 are SGHNT and YENEEA. CDR3 length equals 14 residues. Trimming took 5 bases from V and 5 from J; bases not matched to a gene: 7. The CDR3 DNA follows: TGTGCCAGCAGCGTCGGACTAGTTGAAGATACGCAGTATTTT. Translation gives CASSVGLVEDTQYF.

The chain combines TRBV28 with TRBJ2-7, with TRBD2 identical over 7 bases. Germline CDR1 reads MDHEN; CDR2 reads SYDVKM. V trimming: 6 bases; J trimming: 1 base; junction bases outside the gene matches: 6. This CDR3 is 14 amino acids long. CDR3 residues: CASSRLASSYEQYF. The CDR3 DNA is TGTGCCAGCAGCAGACTAGCCTCATCCTACGAGCAGTACTTC. Full variable domain (remainder filled in from reference TRBV28 and TRBJ2-7): DVKVTQSSRYLVKRTGEKVFLECVQDMDHENMFWYRQDPGLGLRLIYFSYDVKMKEKGDIPEGYSVSREKKERFSLILESASTNQTSMYLCASSRLASSYEQYFGPGTRLTVT.

The V call is TRBV6-5, the J call TRBJ2-7; TRBD1 agrees at 11 bases. From germline, CDR1 is MNHEY and CDR2 SVGAGI. V trimming: 7 bases; J trimming: 6 bases; junction bases outside the gene matches: 8. This CDR3 has 14 amino acids. The CDR3 DNA reads TGTGCCAGCACCCCCCGGGACAGGGGGGGCGAGCAGTACTTC. Amino acid sequence: CASTPRDRGGEQYF.

This clone was found a few times. V usage is TRBV10-2 and J usage is TRBJ2-6, with 8 bases matching TRBD1. CDR3 length: 16 amino acids. Germline CDR1 reads WSHSY; CDR2 reads SAAADI. The V and J ends lost 8 bases and 2 bases, in that order; junction bases with no gene match: 8. Written as DNA, the CDR3 is TGCGCCAGCCCCCGCCGACAGGGGACTGGGGCCAACGTCCTGACTTTC. Its protein product is CASPRRQGTGANVLTF.

V is TRBV29-1 and J is TRBJ2-7; 9 nucleotides align to TRBD2. The CDR3 has 14 residues. V shed 6 bases, J shed 3 bases, and the junction held 9 bases outside the gene matches. Germline values: CDR1 SQVTM, CDR2 ANQGSEA. The CDR3 DNA reads TGCAGCGTCGATGTTAGCGGGAGCAACTACGAGCAGTACTTC. Amino acid sequence: CSVDVSGSNYEQYF.

A few counts support this clone. The chain links TRBV10-3 to TRBJ2-3; D might be TRBD1 (7 bases). CDR3 size: 17 residues. Trimming cost V 4 bases and J 2 bases, with 19 bases left between them. Germline CDR1 is ENHRY and CDR2 is SYGVKD. The CDR3: CAISGGGVAGPTDTQYF. CDR3 nucleotides: TGTGCCATCAGTGGAGGGGGCGTCGCGGGGCCCACAGATACGCAGTATTTT.

This chain connects TRBV5-4 to TRBJ2-5; 11 positions agree with TRBD1. The junction had 2 bases not matched to a gene; V was cut back by 0 bases and J by 4 bases. Germline V gene sequence: CDR1 SGHNT, CDR2 YYREEE (reference sequence). This CDR3 contains 15 residues. The CDR3 reads CASSLVGTGGETQYF. DNA for the CDR3: TGTGCCAGCAGCTTGGTGGGGACAGGGGGAGAGACCCAGTACTTC.

This chain joins TRBV7-8 and TRBJ2-7; D remains unclear. CDR1 and CDR2 (germline): SGHVS, FQNEAQ. V was clipped by 3 bases and J by 4 bases, with 7 bases between them. CDR3 length: 12 amino acids. The CDR3 is CASSFGVYEQYF. The CDR3, as DNA: TGTGCCAGCAGCTTTGGAGTTTACGAGCAGTACTTC. The full variable domain, in which reference TRBV7-8 and TRBJ2-7 provide the parts outside the CDR3, is GAGVSQSPRYKVAKRGQDVALRCDPISGHVSLFWYQQALGQGPEFLTYFQNEAQLDKSGLPSDRFFAERPEGSVSTLKIQRTQQEDSAVYLCASSFGVYEQYFGPGTRLTVT.

This clone was seen only once. This rearrangement joins TRBV7-2 to TRBJ1-5; unclear D gene. This CDR3 comprises 13 residues. Trimming cost V 4 bases and J 9 bases, with 13 bases left between them. The germline V gene has CDR1 SGHTA and CDR2 FQGNSA. The CDR3 nucleotides read TGTGCCAGCAGCTACGGAACCGGCGGGCCCCAGCATTTT. Translated, it gives CASSYGTGGPQHF.

The chain employs TRBV7-2 and TRBJ1-3; perhaps TRBD1 as D (5 bases). The CDR3 is 16 amino acids. The germline V gene encodes CDR1 SGHTA and CDR2 FQGNSA. Trimming pared 1 base from V and 0 bases from J, leaving 10 bases between. CDR3 sequence reads: CASSLGGGISGNTIYF. CDR3 nucleotides: TGTGCCAGCAGCTTAGGTGGGGGGATCTCTGGAAACACCATATATTTT.

This chain joins TRBV7-3 and TRBJ2-6; 10 positions match TRBD1. With 4 bases clipped from V and 2 bases from J, the junction kept 14 bases outside the gene matches. The V gene's germline CDR1 is SGHTA and CDR2 FQGTGA. The CDR3 runs to 20 residues. The DNA for the CDR3 is TGTGCCAGCAGCTCCACAGACGGACAGGGGGACATGGCTGGGGCCAACGTCCTGACTTTC. It translates to CASSSTDGQGDMAGANVLTF.

The chain is built from TRBV20-1 and TRBJ2-1, with TRBD2 matching over 11 bases. CDR1 and CDR2 (germline): DFQATT, SNEGSKA (reference sequence). The V gene end was trimmed by 4 bases and the J gene end by 13 bases; junction bases not matched to a gene: 3. The CDR3 length is 11 residues. CDR3 coding DNA: TGCAGTGCTATAGCGGGAGGGCCTCAGTTCTTC. Amino acids: CSAIAGGPQFF.

The chain links TRBV11-1 to TRBJ1-1; weak D call: TRBD1 (6 bases). The CDR3 spans 17 residues. From germline, CDR1 is SGHAT and CDR2 FQDESV (reference sequence). V was trimmed by 0 bases and J by 0 bases, leaving 14 bases between them. CDR3 sequence: CASSLALSQGMNTEAFF. CDR3 in DNA: TGTGCCAGCAGCTTAGCGCTGAGTCAGGGGATGAACACTGAAGCTTTCTTT.